This entry describes one TCR beta chain. What it binds is not known. These data originate in a study of shared clonotypes between healthy human individuals. Overall study: Three CD4 naive, three CD4 memory, two CD8 naive and one CD8 memory plate were used per donor. General study findings and limits: Sequencing depth was expected to influence donor clonotype sharing. With a few donors compared, 4.5% to 6.5% of naive CD4 clonotypes were shared.

CD45RO-negative cells were positively selected for CCR7, leaving out terminally differentiated effector memory CD45RA+ cells. Generated by immunoSEQ multiplex PCR, the TCRdb table keeps only in-frame clones and is missing some. This sample has about 2 million clones, with 85% to 95% found just once. The CDR3 runs to 15 residues. Per the germline V gene, CDR1 is MGHRA and CDR2 is YSYEKL. V shed 2 bases and J shed 0 bases, with 8 bases lying between them. The clonotype originates from a man aged 18-30 years in good health. The V gene is TRBV4-1, the J gene TRBJ2-1; D is unclear. The sample was naive CD8+ T cells sorted from blood. In DNA, the CDR3 is TGCGCCAGCAGCCAACGCGAACACTCCTACAATGAGCAGTTCTTC. Encoded protein: CASSQREHSYNEQFF.